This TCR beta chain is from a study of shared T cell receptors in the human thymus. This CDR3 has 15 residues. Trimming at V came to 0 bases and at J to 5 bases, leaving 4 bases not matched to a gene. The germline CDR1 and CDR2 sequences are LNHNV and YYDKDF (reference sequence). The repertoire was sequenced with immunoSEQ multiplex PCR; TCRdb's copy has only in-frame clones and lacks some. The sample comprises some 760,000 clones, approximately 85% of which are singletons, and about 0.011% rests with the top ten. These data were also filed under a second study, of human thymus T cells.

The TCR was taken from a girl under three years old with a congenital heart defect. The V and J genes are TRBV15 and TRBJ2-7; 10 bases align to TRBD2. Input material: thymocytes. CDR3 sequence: CATSRDLAGGNEQYF. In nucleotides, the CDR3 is TGTGCCACCAGCAGAGATTTAGCGGGGGGAAACGAGCAGTACTTC.